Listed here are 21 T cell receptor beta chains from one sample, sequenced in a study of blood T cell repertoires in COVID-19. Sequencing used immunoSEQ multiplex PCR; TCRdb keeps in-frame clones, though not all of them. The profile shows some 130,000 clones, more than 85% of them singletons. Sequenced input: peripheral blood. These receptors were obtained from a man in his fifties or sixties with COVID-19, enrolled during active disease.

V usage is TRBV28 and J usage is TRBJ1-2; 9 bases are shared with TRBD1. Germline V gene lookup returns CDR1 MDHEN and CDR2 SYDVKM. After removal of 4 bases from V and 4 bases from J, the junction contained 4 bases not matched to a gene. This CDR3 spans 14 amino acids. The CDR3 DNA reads TGTGCCAGCAGTTCCCAACAGGGGGCCTATGGCTACACCTTC. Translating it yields CASSSQQGAYGYTF.

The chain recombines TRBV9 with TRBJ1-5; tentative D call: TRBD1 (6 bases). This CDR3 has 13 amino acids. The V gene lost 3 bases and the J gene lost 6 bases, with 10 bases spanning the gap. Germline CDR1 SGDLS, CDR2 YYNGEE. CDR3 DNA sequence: TGTGCCAGCAGCGACAGGGTGGGTCAGCCCCAGCATTTT. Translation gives CASSDRVGQPQHF.

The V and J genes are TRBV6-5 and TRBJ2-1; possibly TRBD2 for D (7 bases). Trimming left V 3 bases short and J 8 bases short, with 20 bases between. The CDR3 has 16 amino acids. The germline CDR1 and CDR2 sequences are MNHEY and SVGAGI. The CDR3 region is CASSYHGLGGSDEQFF. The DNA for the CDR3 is TGTGCCAGCAGTTATCACGGACTAGGGGGGAGCGATGAGCAGTTCTTC.

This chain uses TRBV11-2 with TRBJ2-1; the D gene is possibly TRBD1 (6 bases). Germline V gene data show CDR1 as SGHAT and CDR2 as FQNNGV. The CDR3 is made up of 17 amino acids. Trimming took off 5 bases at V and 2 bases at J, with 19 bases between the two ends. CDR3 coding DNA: TGTGCCAGCAGCCCAAATTCCGCCAGGGGACCCTACAATGAGCAGTTCTTC. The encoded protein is CASSPNSARGPYNEQFF.

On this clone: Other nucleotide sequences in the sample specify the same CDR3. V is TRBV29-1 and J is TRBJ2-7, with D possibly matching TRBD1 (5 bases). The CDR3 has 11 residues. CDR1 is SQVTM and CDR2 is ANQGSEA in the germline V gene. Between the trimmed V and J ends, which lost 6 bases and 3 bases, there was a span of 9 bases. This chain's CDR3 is CSVGDSYEQYF. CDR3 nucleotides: TGCAGCGTCGGAGACAGCTACGAGCAGTACTTC.

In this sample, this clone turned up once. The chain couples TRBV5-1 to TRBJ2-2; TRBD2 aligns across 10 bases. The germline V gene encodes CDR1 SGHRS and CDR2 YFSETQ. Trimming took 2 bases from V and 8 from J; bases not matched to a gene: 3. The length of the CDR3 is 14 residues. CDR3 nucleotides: TGCGCCAGCAGCTTTACTAGCGGGGCAGGGGAGCTGTTTTTT. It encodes CASSFTSGAGELFF.

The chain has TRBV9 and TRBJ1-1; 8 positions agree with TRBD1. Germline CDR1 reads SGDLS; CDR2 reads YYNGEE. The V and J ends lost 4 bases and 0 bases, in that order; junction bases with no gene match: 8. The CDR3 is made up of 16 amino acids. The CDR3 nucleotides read TGTGCCAGCAGCCAAACGACAGGGGATATGAACACTGAAGCTTTCTTT. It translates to CASSQTTGDMNTEAFF. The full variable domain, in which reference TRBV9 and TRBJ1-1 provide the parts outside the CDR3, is DSGVTQTPKHLITATGQRVTLRCSPRSGDLSVYWYQQSLDQGLQFLIQYYNGEERAKGNILERFSAQQFPDLHSELNLSSLELGDSALYFCASSQTTGDMNTEAFFGQGTRLTVV.

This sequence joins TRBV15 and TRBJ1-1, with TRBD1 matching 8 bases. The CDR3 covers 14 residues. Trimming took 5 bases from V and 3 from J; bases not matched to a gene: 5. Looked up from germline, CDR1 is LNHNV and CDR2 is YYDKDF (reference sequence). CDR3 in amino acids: CATSLDRGYTEAFF. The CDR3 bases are TGTGCCACCAGCTTAGACAGGGGTTACACTGAAGCTTTCTTT. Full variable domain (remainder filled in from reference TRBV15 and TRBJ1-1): DAMVIQNPRYQVTQFGKPVTLSCSQTLNHNVMYWYQQKSSQAPKLLFHYYDKDFNNEADTPDNFQSRRPNTSFCFLDIRSPGLGDTAMYLCATSLDRGYTEAFFGQGTRLTVV.

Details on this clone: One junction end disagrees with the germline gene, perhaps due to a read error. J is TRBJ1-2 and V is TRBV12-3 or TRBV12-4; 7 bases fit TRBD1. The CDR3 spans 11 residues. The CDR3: CASSRRGDSAF. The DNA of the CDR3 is TGTGCCAGCAGCCGACGCGGGGACAGTGCCTTC.

The CDR3 bases are TGTGCCAGCAGCTTATTACAGGCTAACTATGGCTACACCTTC. The encoded protein is CASSLLQANYGYTF. The V gene is TRBV11-1, the J gene TRBJ1-2; perhaps TRBD1 as D (5 bases). Germline assignment: CDR1 SGHAT and CDR2 FQDESV (reference sequence). Trimming took off 2 bases at V and 0 bases at J, with 7 bases between the two ends. The CDR3 extends over 14 amino acids.

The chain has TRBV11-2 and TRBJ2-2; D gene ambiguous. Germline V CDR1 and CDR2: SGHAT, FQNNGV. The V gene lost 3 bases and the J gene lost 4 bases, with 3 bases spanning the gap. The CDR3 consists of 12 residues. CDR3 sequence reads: CASSFGTGELFF. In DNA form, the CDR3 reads TGTGCCAGCAGCTTCGGCACCGGGGAGCTGTTTTTT.

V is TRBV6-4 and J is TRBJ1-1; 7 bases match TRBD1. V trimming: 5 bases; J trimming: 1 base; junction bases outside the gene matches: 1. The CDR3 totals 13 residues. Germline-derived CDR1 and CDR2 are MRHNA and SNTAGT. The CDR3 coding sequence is TGTGCCAGCAGTCGACAGGGGAACACTGAAGCTTTCTTT. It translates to CASSRQGNTEAFF.

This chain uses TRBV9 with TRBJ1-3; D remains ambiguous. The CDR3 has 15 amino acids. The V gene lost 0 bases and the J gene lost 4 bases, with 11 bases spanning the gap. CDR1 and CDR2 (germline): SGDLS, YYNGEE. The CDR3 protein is CASSVGPPPGNTIYF. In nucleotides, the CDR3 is TGTGCCAGCAGCGTAGGGCCTCCCCCGGGAAACACCATATATTTT.

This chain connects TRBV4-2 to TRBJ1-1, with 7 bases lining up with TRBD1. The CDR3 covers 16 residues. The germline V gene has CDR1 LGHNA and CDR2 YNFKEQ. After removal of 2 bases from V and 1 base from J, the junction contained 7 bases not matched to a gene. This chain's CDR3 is CASSQRQGGENTEAFF. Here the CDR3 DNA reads TGTGCCAGCAGCCAAAGACAGGGTGGCGAGAACACTGAAGCTTTCTTT.

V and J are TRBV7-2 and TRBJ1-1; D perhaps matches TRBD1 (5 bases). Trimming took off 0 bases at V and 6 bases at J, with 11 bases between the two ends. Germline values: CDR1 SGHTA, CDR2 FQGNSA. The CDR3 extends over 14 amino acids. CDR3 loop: CASSLAGGSSEAFF. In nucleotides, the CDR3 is TGTGCCAGCAGCTTAGCGGGGGGAAGCTCTGAAGCTTTCTTT.

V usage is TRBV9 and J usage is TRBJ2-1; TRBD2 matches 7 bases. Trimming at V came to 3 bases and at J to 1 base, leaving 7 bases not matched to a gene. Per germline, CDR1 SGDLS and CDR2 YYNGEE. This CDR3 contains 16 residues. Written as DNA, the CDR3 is TGTGCCAGCAGCGCTCAGGGAGGGCTGTCCTACAATGAGCAGTTCTTC. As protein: CASSAQGGLSYNEQFF.

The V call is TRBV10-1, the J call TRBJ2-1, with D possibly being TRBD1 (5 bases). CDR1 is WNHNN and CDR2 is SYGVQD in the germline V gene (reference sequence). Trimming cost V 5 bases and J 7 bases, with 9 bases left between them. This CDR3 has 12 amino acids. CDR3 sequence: CASSSDRNEQFF. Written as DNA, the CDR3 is TGCGCCAGCAGTTCTGACAGAAATGAGCAGTTCTTC.

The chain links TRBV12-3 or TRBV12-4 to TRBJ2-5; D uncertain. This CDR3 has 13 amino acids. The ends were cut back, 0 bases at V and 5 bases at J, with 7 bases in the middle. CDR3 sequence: CASSLANSETQYF. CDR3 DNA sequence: TGTGCCAGCAGTTTAGCGAACTCGGAGACCCAGTACTTC.

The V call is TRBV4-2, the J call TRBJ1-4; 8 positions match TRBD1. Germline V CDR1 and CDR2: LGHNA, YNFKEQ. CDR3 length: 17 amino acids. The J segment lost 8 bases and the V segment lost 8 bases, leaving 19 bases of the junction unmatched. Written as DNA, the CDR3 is TGTGCCAGCCAGCGTGGGGATTTGACAGGGGATGGGGAAAAACTGTTTTTT. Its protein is CASQRGDLTGDGEKLFF.

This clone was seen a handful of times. DNA for the CDR3: TGCGCCAGCAGCTTGGAATTGGCGGAGGAGGGGGCTGAAGGAGATGGCTACACCTTC. Amino acid sequence: CASSLELAEEGAEGDGYTF. The gene calls are TRBV5-1 and TRBJ1-2; TRBD1 aligns across 7 bases. The CDR3 consists of 19 residues. The J segment lost 6 bases and the V segment lost 0 bases, leaving 20 bases of the junction unmatched. Germline assignment: CDR1 SGHRS and CDR2 YFSETQ.

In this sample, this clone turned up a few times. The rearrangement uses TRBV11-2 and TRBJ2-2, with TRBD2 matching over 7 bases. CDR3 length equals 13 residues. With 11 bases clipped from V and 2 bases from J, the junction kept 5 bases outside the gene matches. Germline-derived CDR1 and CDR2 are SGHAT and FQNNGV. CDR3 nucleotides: TGTGCCTGCCAGGGACTAAACACCGGGGAGCTGTTTTTT. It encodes CACQGLNTGELFF.